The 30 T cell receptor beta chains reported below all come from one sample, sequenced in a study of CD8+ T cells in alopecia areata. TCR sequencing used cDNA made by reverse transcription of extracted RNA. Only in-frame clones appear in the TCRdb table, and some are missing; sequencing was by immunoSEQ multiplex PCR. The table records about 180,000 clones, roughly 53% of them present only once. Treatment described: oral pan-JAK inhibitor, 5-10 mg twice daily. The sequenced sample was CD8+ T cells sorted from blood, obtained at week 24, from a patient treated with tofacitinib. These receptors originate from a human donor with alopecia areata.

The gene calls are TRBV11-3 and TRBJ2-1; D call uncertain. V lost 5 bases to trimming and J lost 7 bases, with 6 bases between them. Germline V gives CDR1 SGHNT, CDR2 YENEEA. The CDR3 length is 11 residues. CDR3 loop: CASSAKNEQFF. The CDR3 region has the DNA TGTGCCAGCAGCGCGAAGAATGAGCAGTTCTTC.

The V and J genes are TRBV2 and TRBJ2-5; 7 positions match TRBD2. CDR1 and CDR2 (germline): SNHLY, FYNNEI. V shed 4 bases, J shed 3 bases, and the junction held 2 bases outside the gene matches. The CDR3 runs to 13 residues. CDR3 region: CASSGTSEETQYF. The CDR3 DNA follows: TGTGCCAGCAGTGGGACTAGTGAAGAGACCCAGTACTTC.

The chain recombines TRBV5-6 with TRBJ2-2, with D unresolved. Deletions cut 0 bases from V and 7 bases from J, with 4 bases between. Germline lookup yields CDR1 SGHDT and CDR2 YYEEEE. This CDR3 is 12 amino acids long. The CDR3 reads CASSLGDGELFF. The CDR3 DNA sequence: TGTGCCAGCAGCTTGGGGGACGGGGAGCTGTTTTTT.

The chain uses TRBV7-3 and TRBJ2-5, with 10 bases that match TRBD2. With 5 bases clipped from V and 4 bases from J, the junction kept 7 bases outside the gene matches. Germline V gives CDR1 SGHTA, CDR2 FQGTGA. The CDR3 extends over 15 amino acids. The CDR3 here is CASSPGLAGGETQYF. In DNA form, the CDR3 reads TGTGCCAGCAGCCCCGGTTTAGCGGGGGGAGAGACCCAGTACTTC.

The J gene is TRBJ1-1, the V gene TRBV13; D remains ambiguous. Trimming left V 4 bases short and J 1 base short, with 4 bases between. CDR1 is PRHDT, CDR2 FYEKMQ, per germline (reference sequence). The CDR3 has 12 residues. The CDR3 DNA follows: TGTGCCAGCAGCTCAGAGAACACTGAAGCTTTCTTT. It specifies CASSSENTEAFF.

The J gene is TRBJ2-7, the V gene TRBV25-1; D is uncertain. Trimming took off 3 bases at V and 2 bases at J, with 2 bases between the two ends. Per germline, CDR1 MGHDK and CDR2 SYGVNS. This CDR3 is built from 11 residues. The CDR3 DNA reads TGTGCCAGCAGTGACCCCTACGAGCAGTACTTC. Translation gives CASSDPYEQYF.

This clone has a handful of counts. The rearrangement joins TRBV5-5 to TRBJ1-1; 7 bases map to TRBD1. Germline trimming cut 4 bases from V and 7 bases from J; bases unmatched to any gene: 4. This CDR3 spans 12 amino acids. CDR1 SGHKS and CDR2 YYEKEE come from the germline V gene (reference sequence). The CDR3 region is CASSAGQDEAFF. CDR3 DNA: TGTGCCAGCAGCGCCGGACAGGATGAAGCTTTCTTT.

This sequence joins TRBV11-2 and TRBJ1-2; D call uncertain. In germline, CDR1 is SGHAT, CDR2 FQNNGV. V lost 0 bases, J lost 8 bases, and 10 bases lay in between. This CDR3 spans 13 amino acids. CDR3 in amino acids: CASSLEHMEGYTF. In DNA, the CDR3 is TGTGCCAGCAGCTTAGAGCACATGGAAGGCTACACCTTC.

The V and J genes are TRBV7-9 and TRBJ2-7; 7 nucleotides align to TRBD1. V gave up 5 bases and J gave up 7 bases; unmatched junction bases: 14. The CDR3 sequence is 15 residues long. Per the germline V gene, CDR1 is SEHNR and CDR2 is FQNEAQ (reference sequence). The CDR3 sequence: CASSQKGAGYGEQYF. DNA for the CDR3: TGTGCCAGCAGCCAAAAGGGGGCAGGATATGGAGAGCAGTACTTC.

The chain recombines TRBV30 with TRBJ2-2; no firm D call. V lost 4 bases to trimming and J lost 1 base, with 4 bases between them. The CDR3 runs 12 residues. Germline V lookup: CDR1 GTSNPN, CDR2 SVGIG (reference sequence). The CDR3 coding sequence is TGTGCCTGGACAGGGAACACCGGGGAGCTGTTTTTT. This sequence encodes CAWTGNTGELFF.

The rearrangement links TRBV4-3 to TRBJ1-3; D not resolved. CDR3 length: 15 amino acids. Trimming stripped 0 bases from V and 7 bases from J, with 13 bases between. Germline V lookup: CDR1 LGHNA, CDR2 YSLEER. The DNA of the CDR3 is TGCGCCAGCAGCCAAGATCTAAGGGAAGGGAACACCATATATTTT. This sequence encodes CASSQDLREGNTIYF.

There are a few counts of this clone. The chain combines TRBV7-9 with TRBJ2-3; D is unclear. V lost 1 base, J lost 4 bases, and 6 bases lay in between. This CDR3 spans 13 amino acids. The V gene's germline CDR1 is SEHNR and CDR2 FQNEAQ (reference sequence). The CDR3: CASSLGLADTQYF. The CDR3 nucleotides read TGTGCCAGCAGCTTAGGCTTGGCAGATACGCAGTATTTT.

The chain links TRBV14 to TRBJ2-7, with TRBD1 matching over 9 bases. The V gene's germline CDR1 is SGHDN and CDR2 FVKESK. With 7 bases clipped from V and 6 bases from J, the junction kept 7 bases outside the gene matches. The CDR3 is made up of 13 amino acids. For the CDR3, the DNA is TGTGCCAGCAACCCCGGGACAGGGTTCGAGCAGTACTTC. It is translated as CASNPGTGFEQYF.

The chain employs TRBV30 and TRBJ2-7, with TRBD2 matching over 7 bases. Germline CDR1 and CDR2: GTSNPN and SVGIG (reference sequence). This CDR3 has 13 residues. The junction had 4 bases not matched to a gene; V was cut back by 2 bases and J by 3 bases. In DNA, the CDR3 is TGTGCCTGGAGTCCCGGGACTAACTACGAGCAGTACTTC. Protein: CAWSPGTNYEQYF.

The CDR3 loop is CASSEDRANTEAFF. CDR3 DNA sequence: TGTGCCAGCAGCGAAGACAGGGCTAACACTGAAGCTTTCTTT. V is TRBV7-9 and J is TRBJ1-1, with 7 bases aligning to TRBD1. CDR3 length: 14 residues. Trimming took 5 bases from V and 2 from J; bases not matched to a gene: 5. Germline lookup yields CDR1 SEHNR and CDR2 FQNEAQ (reference sequence).

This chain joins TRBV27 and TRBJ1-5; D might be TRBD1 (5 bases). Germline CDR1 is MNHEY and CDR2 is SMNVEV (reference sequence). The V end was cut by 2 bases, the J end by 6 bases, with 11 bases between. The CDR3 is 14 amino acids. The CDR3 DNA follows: TGTGCCAGCAGTTTAGAGGCAGGGTTTCAGCCCCAGCATTTT. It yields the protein CASSLEAGFQPQHF.

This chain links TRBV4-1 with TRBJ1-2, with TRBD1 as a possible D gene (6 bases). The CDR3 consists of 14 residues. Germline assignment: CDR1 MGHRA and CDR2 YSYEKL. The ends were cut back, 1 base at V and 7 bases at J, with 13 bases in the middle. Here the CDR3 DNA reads TGCGCCAGCAGCCAAGGGCAAGGGGGACCTGGCTACACCTTC. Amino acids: CASSQGQGGPGYTF.

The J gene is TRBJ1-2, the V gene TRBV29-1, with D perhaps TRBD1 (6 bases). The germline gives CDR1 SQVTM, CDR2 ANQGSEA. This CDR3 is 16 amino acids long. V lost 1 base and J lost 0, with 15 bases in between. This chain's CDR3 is CSVEGDTPGANYGYTF. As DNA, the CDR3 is TGCAGCGTTGAAGGGGACACCCCCGGGGCTAACTATGGCTACACCTTC.

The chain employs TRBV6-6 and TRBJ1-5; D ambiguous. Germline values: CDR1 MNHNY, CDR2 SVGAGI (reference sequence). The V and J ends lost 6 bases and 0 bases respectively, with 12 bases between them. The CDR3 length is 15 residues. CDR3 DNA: TGTGCCAGCAGCTACCCCGCCGGTAGCAATCAGCCCCAGCATTTT. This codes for CASSYPAGSNQPQHF.

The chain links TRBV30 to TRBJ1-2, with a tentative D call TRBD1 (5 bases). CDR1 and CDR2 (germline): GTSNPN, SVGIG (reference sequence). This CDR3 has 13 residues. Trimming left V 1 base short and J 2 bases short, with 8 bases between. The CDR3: CAWSEGKNYGYTF. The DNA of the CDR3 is TGTGCCTGGAGTGAGGGGAAAAACTATGGCTACACCTTC.

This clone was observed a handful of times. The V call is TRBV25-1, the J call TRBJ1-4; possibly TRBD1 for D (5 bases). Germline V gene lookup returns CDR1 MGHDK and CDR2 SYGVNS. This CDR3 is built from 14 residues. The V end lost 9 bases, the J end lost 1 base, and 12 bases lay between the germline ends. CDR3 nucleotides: TGTGCCAGTCGACTCGGGGGAACTAATGAAAAACTGTTTTTT. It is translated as CASRLGGTNEKLFF.

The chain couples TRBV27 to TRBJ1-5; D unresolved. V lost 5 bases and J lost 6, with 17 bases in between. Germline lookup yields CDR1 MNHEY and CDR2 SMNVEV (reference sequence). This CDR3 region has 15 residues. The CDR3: CASSEAGRTSQPQHF. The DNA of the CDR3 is TGTGCCAGCAGTGAGGCGGGGAGGACGAGTCAGCCCCAGCATTTT.

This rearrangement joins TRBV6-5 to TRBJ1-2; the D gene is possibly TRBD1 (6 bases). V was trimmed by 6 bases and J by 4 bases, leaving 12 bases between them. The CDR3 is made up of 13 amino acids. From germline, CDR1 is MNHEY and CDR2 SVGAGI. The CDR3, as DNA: TGTGCCAGCAGCCCGGACAGCTTCTATGGCTACACCTTC. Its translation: CASSPDSFYGYTF.

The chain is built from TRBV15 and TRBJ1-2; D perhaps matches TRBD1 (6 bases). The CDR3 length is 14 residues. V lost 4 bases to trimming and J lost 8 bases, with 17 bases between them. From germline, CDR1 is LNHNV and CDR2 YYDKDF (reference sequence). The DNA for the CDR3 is TGTGCCACCAGCAAGCGACAGGCCCAAAAAGGCTACACCTTC. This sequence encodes CATSKRQAQKGYTF.

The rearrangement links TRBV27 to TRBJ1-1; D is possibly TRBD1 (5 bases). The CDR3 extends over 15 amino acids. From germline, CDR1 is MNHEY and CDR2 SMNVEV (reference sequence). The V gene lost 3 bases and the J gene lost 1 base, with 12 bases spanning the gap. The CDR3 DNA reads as TGTGCCAGCAGTTTCTCCGGGACGGCGAACACTGAAGCTTTCTTT. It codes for CASSFSGTANTEAFF.

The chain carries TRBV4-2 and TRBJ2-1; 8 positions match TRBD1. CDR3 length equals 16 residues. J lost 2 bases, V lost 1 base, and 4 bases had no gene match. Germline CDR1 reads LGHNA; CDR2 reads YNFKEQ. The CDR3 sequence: CASSQVSGGPYNEQFF. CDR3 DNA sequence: TGTGCCAGCAGCCAAGTTTCAGGGGGCCCCTACAATGAGCAGTTCTTC.

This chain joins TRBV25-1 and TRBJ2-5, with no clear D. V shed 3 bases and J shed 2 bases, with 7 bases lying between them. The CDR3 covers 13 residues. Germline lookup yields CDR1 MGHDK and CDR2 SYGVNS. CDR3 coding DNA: TGTGCCAGCAGTGACCCAGAGCAAGAGACCCAGTACTTC. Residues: CASSDPEQETQYF.

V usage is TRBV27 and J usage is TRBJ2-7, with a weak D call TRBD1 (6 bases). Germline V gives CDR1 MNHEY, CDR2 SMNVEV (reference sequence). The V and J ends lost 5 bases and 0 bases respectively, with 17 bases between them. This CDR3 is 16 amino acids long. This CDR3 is CASSPRTESFSYEQYF. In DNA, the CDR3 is TGTGCCAGCAGTCCCAGGACAGAATCCTTCTCCTACGAGCAGTACTTC.

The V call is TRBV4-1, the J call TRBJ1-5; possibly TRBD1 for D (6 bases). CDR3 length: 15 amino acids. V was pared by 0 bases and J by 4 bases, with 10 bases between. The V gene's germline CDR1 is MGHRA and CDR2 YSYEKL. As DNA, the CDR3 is TGCGCCAGCAGCCAAGATGTAGGGGGGAATCAGCCCCAGCATTTT. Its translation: CASSQDVGGNQPQHF.

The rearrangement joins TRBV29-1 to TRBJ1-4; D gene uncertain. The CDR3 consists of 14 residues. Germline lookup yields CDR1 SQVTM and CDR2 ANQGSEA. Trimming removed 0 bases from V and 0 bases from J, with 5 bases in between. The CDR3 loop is CSVEDSSTNEKLFF. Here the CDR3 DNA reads TGCAGCGTTGAAGACTCTTCAACTAATGAAAAACTGTTTTTT. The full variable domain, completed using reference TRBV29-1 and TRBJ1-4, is SAVISQKPSRDICQRGTSLTIQCQVDSQVTMMFWYRQQPGQSLTLIATANQGSEATYESGFVIDKFPISRPNLTFSTLTVSNMSPEDSSIYLCSVEDSSTNEKLFFGSGTQLSVL.